This entry features one T cell receptor beta chain sequence. What antigen it recognizes has not been identified. Base qualities are not provided; no much larger clone lies one nucleotide away. Profiling of TCR beta VDJ combinations and CDR3 sequences used genomic DNA as the template. An Illumina HiSeq 2000 was used for TCR repertoire sequencing. The authors' pipeline ran thus. TRBV/TRBJ rearrangement plots, CDR3 size and DJ length profiles, and Simpson's diversity index were used to assess repertoires. The immunodominant clone was defined as the most abundant DNA sequence in deep sequencing data. CDR3 amino acid sequences were screened for sharing across subjects and were compared with published repertoires and the VDJdb database. The raw public reads went through TCRdb reprocessing: fastp at Q25, MiXCR clone calling, in-frame beta chains kept. Each CDR3 protein appears once, grouped with its most common genes and DNA. The V and J calls come from TCRdb's annotation, not from the publication. Across this sample there are about 120,000 distinct CDR3 sequences, with 45% to 60% seen only once. Around 27% of the sample is in the top ten clones.

The entry originates in a study of CD8+CD57+ T cells in acquired aplastic anemia (dated by TCRdb to the late 2010s). At the level of the whole study: On average, sorted CD4+ and CD8+ cells yielded around 3.5 ug of extracted DNA, with a range of roughly 0.17 to 30 ug. CD8+CD57+ expansion was defined as frequency above the mean frequency observed in healthy subjects.

What the research found in general, with its limitations: No significant difference in CD8+ Simpson's diversity was found between patients and healthy controls (P=0.060). Approximately 31 CD8+ CDR3 sequences were found in both patients and controls but appeared to be highly expressed in patients and within the immunodominant clones of the patients.

The CDR3, cysteine through phenylalanine, is 14 amino acids long. The entry retains the CDR3 DNA only, 42 bases that are in frame from base 1. CDR1 DFQATT and CDR2 SNEGSKA were looked up in the germline V gene (reference sequence). Ends trimmed: V by 3 bases, J by 4 bases; bases unmatched to a gene: 4. Expansion of CD8+CD57+ cells had been shown by flow cytometry in the patients chosen for sequencing. Every patient had severe acquired aplastic anemia, diagnosed using the International Study of Aplastic Anemia and Agranulocytosis and Camitta criteria. No patient had received any therapy when blood was sampled. In this study, sorted CD4+ and CD8+ T cells from the blood of healthy subjects and of severe aplastic anemia patients had their TCR repertoires deep-sequenced. Patients were enrolled under clinicaltrials.gov protocols 00001620, 01623167, 00001397, 00071045, 00081523 and 00961064 in the USA. Ficoll-Paque density gradient centrifugation was used to isolate peripheral blood mononuclear cells. Before DNA extraction, CD4+ and CD8+ T cells were sorted by FACS or by magnetic beads.

The sequenced sample consisted of sorted CD4+, CD8+, or CD8+CD57+ T cells (not recorded which) from PBMCs. The TCR was taken from a human donor with aplastic anemia. The rearrangement combines TRBV20-1 with TRBJ2-1, and 9 junction bases match TRBD2. The DNA is as follows: TGCAGTGCTAGTTTTAGCGGGGGTTACAATGAGCAGTTCTTC. This sequence encodes CSASFSGGYNEQFF.